This entry concerns a single T cell receptor beta chain. This sample is drawn from a study of blood T cell repertoires in COVID-19. Study-wide background: For recovered donors of Cohort 3, there were two negative PCRs, clearance, or symptom resolution.

Enrollees, roughly 18 to 89 years old, lived in approximately 24 US areas. Cohort assignment relied on participant-reported clinical history. How the authors handled the data: For nucleated cells, counts were estimated from reference gene primer amplification. Produced via immunoSEQ multiplex PCR; TCRdb's table is partial and in-frame only. The DNA was the basis for D and trimming; V, J and clone size are from that table. The sample consists of around 300,000 clones, more than 75% of them appearing once. This receptor was identified in a woman aged 55-70 years in a cohort exposed to, infected with or recovered from COVID-19 (not recorded which). Specimen: PBMCs or T cells enriched from blood (not recorded which).

The CDR3 nucleotides are TGTGCCAGCAGCACCGGACAGGGAAAGGTGGTAAACATTCAGTACTTC. This gives the protein CASSTGQGKVVNIQYF. V and J are TRBV11-2 and TRBJ2-4; 8 bases are a match to TRBD1. The CDR3 runs to 16 residues. The germline V gene has CDR1 SGHAT and CDR2 FQNNGV. V shed 5 bases, J shed 6 bases, and the junction held 12 bases outside the gene matches.